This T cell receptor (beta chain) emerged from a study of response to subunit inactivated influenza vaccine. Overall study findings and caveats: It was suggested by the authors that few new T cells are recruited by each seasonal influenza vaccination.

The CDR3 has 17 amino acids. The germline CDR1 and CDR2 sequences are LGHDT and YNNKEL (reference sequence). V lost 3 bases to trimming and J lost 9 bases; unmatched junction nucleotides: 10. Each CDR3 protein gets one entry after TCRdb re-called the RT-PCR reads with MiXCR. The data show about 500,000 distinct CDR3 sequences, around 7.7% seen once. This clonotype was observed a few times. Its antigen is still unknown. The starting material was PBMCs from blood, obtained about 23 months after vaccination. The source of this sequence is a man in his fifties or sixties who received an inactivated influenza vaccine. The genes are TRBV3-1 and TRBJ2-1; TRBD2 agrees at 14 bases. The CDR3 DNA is TGTGCCAGCAGCCACCTGGGACTAGCGGGAGTATGGAGTGAGCAGTTCTTC. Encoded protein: CASSHLGLAGVWSEQFF.